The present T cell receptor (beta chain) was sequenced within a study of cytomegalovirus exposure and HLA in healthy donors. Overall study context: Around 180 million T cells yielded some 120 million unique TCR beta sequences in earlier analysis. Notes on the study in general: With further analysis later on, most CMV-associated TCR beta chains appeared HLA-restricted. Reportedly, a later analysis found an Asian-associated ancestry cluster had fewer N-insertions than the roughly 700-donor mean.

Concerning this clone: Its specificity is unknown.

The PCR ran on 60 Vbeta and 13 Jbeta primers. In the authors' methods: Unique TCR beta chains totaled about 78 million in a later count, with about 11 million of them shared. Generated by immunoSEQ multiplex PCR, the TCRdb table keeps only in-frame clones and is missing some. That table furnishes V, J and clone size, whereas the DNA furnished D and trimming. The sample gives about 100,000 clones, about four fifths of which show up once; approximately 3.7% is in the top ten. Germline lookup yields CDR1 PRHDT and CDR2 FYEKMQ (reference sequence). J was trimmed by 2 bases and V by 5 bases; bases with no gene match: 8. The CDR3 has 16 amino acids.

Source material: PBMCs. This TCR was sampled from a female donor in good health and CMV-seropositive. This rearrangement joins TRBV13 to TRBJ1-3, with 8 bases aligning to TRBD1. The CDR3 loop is CASSRNQGAPGNTIYF. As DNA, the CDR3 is TGTGCCAGCAGCCGAAATCAGGGGGCGCCTGGAAACACCATATATTTT. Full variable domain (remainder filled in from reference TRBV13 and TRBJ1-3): AAGVIQSPRHLIKEKRETATLKCYPIPRHDTVYWYQQGPGQDPQFLISFYEKMQSDKGSIPDRFSAQQFSDYHSELNMSSLELGDSALYFCASSRNQGAPGNTIYFGEGSWLTVV.